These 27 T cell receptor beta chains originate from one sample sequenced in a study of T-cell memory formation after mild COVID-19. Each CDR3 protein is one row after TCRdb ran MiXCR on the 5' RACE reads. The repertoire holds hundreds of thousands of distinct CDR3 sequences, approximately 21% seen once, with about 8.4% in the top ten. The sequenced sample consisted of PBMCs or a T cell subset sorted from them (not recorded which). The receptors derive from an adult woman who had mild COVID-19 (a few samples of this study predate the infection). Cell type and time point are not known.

The CDR3 DNA reads as TGTGCCAGCCCCCGGCGTAGGAAGCAGTTCTTC. Translation gives CASPRRRKQFF. The chain uses TRBV9 and TRBJ2-1; D ambiguous. Germline values: CDR1 SGDLS, CDR2 YYNGEE. Between the trimmed V and J ends, which lost 7 bases and 11 bases, there was a span of 13 bases. The CDR3 is made up of 11 amino acids.

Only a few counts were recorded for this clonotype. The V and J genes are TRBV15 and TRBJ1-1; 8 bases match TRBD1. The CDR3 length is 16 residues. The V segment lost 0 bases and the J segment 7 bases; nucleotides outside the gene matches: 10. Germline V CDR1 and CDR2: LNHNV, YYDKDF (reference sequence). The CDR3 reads CATSRDGRGQENEAFF. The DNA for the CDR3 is TGTGCCACCAGCAGAGATGGCCGGGGACAGGAGAATGAAGCTTTCTTT.

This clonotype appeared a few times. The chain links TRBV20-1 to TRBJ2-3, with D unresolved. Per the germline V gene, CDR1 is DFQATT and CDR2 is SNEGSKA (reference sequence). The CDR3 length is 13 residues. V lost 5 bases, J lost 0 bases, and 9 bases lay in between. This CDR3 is CSAPRFSTDTQYF. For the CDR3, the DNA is TGCAGTGCTCCCCGCTTTAGCACAGATACGCAGTATTTT.

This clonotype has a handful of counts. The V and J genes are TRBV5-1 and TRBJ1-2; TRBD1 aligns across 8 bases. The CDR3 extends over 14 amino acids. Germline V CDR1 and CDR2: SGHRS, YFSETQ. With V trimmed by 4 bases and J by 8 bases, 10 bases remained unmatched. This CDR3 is CASSLRQGRDGYTF. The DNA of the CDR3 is TGCGCCAGCAGCCTCCGACAGGGGAGGGACGGCTACACCTTC.

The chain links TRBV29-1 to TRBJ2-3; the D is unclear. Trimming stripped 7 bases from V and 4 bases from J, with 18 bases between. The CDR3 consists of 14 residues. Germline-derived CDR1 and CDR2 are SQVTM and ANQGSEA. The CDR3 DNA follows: TGCAGCGCTGCGCTCGTGGCGATCGCAGATACGCAGTATTTT. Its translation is CSAALVAIADTQYF.

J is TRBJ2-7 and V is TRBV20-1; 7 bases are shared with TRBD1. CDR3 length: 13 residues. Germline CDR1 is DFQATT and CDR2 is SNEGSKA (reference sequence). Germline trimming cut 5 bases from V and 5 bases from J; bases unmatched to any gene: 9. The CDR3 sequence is CSAADRVVHEQYF. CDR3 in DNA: TGCAGTGCTGCCGACAGGGTGGTCCACGAGCAGTACTTC.

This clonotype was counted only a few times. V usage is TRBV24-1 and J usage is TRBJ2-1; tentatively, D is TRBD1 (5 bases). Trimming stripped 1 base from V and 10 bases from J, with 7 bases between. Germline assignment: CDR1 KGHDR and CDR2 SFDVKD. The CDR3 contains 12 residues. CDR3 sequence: CATSDFNREQFF. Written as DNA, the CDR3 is TGTGCCACCAGTGATTTCAACAGGGAGCAGTTCTTC.

DNA for the CDR3: TGCGCCAGCAGCCAAGATTCGTCGCTGGGGAGAGGGTATGGCTACACCTTC. This gives the protein CASSQDSSLGRGYGYTF. J is TRBJ1-2 and V is TRBV4-3; D remains ambiguous. V gave up 0 bases and J gave up 5 bases, with 19 bases separating them. There are 17 residues in the CDR3. CDR1 and CDR2 (germline): LGHNA, YSLEER.

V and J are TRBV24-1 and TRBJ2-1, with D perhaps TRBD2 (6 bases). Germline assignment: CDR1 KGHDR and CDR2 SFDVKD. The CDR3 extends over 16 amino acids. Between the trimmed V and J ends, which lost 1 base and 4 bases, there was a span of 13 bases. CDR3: CATSDFGAGPYNEQFF. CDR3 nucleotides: TGTGCCACCAGTGATTTCGGCGCGGGACCTTACAATGAGCAGTTCTTC.

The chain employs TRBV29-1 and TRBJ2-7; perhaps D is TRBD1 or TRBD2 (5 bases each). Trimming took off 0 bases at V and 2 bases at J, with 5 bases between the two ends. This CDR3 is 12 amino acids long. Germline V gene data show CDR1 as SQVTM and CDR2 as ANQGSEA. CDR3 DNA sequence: TGCAGCGTTGAAGAGGGGGCCTACGAGCAGTACTTC. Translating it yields CSVEEGAYEQYF.

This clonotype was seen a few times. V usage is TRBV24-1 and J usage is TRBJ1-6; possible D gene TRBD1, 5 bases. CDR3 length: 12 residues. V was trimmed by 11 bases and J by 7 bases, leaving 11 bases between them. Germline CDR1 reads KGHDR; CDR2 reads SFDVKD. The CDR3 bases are TGTGCCAAGGGACGGGCAAATTCACCCCTCCACTTT. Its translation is CAKGRANSPLHF.

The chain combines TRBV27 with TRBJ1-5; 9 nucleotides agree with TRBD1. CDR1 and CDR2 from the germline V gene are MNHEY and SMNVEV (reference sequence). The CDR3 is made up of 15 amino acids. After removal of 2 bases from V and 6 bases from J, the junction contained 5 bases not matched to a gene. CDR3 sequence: CASSLTTGGTQPQHF. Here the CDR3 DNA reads TGTGCCAGCAGTTTAACAACAGGGGGCACTCAGCCCCAGCATTTT.

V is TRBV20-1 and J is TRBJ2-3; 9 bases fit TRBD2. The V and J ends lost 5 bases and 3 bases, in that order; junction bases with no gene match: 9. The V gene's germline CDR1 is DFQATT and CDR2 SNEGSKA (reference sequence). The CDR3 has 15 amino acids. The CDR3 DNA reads TGCAGTGCTCAAGCCGGGACTAGCTCTACAGATACGCAGTATTTT. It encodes CSAQAGTSSTDTQYF.

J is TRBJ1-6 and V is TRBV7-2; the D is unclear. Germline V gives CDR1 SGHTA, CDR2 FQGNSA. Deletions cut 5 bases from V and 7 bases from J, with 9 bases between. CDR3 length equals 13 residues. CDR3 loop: CASSPGLNSPLHF. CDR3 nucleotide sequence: TGTGCCAGCAGCCCTGGCTTAAATTCACCCCTCCACTTT.

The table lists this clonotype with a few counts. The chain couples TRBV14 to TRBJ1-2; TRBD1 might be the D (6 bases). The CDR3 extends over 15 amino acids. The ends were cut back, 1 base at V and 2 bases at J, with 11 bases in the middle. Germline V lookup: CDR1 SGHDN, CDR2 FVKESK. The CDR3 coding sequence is TGTGCCAGCAGCCAAGTGCAGGGGACCAACTATGGCTACACCTTC. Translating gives CASSQVQGTNYGYTF.

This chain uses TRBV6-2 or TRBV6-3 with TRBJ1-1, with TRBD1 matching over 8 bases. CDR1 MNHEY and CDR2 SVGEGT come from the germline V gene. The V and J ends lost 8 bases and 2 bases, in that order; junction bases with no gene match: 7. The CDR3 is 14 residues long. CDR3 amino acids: CASHDRGRNTEAFF. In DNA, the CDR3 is TGTGCCAGCCACGACAGGGGCCGCAACACTGAAGCTTTCTTT.

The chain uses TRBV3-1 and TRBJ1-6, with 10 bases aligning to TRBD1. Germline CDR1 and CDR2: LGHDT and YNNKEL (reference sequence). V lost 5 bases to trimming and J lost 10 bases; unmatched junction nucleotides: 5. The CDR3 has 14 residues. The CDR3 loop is CASSTRTGGSPLHF. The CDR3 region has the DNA TGTGCCAGCAGCACACGGACAGGGGGGTCACCCCTCCACTTT. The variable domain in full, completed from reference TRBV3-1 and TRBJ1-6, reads DTAVSQTPKYLVTQMGNDKSIKCEQNLGHDTMYWYKQDSKKFLKIMFSYNNKELIINETVPNRFSPKSPDKAHLNLHINSLELGDSAVYFCASSTRTGGSPLHFGNGTRLTVT.

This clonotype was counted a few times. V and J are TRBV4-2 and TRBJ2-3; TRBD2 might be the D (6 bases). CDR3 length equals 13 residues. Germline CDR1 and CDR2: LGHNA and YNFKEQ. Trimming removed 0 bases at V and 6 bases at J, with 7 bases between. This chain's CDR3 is CASSQDGGDTQYF. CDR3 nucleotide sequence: TGTGCCAGCAGCCAAGATGGGGGGGATACGCAGTATTTT.

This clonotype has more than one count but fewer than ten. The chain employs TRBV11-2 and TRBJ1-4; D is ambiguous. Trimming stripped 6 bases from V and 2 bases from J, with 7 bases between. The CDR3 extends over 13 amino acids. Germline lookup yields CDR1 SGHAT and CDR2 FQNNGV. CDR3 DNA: TGTGCCAGCAGTACAGCTACTAATGAAAAACTGTTTTTT. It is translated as CASSTATNEKLFF.

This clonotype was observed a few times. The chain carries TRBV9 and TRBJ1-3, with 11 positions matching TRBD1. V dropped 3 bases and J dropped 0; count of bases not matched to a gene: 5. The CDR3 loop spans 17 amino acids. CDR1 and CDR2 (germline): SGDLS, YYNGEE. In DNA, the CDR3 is TGTGCCAGCAGCGCTGGACAGGGGGCCTTCTCTGGAAACACCATATATTTT. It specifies CASSAGQGAFSGNTIYF.

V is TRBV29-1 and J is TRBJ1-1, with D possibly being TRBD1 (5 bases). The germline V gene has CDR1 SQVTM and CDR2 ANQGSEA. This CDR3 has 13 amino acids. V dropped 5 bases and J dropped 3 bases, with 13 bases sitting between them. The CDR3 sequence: CSVYEGAYTEAFF. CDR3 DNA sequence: TGCAGCGTTTACGAAGGGGCGTACACTGAAGCTTTCTTT.

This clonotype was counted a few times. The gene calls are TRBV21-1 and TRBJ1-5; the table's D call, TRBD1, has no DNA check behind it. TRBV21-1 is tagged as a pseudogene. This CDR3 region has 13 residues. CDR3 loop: CASPRDRDQPQHF. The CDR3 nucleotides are TGTGCCAGCCCTCGGGACAGGGATCAGCCCCAGCATTTT.

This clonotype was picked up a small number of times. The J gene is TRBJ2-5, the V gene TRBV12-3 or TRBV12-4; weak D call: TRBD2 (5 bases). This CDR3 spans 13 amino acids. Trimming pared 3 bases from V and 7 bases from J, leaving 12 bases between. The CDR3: CASSFQAGGTQYF. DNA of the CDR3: TGTGCCAGCAGTTTTCAGGCTGGAGGGACCCAGTACTTC.

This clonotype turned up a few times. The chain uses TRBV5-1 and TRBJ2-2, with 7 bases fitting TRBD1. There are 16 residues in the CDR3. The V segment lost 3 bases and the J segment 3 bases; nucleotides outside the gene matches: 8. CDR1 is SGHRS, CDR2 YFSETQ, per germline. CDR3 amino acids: CASSYGTVGHTGELFF. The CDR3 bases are TGCGCCAGCAGCTACGGGACAGTGGGGCACACCGGGGAGCTGTTTTTT.

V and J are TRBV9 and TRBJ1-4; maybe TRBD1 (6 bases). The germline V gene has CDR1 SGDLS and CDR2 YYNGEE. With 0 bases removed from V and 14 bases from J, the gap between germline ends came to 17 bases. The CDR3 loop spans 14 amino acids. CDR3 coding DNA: TGTGCCAGCAGCGTAGAGGGTGGCGGGACAAGGCTGTTTTTT. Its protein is CASSVEGGGTRLFF.

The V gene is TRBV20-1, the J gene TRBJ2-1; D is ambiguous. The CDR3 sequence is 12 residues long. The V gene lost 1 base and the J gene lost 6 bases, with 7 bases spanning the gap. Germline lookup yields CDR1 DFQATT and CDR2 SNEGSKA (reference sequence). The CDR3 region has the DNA TGCAGTGCTAGAGCCGTAGTCAATGAGCAGTTCTTC. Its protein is CSARAVVNEQFF.

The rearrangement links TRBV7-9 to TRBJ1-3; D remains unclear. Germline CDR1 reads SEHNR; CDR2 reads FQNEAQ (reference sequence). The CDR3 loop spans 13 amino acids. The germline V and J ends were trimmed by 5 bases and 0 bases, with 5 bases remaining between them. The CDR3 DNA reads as TGTGCCAGCAGCCCGCTCTCTGGAAACACCATATATTTT. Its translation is CASSPLSGNTIYF.